The 25 T cell receptor beta chains presented below share a single source sample, sequenced in a study of shared clonotypes between healthy human individuals. The protocol was immunoSEQ multiplex PCR, while the TCRdb copy is restricted to in-frame clones and leaves out a portion. The table shows over 2,000,000 clones, with over 85% occurring only once. CD45RO-negative, CCR7-positively selected cells formed the naive CD8 fraction, excluding terminally differentiated effector memory CD45RA+ cells. Source material: naive CD8+ T cells from PBMCs. All receptors come from a man between 18 and 35 years old in good health. Some clones in this sample may be carry-over from other donors' samples.

V gene TRBV6-4 combines with J gene TRBJ2-1; 8 positions match TRBD2. J lost 5 bases, V lost 5 bases, and 11 bases had no gene match. Germline V CDR1 and CDR2: MRHNA, SNTAGT. This CDR3 contains 16 residues. The CDR3 loop reads CASSLVGGRSHNEQFF. The CDR3 DNA reads TGTGCCAGCAGTCTCGTGGGCGGGAGGTCCCACAATGAGCAGTTCTTC.

The sample holds one count of this clone. This rearrangement joins TRBV27 to TRBJ1-1; D uncertain. V shed 7 bases and J shed 0 bases, with 15 bases lying between them. The germline V gene has CDR1 MNHEY and CDR2 SMNVEV (reference sequence). CDR3 length equals 15 residues. The CDR3 loop reads CASNFGPAMNTEAFF. In DNA form, the CDR3 reads TGTGCCAGCAATTTTGGGCCTGCCATGAACACTGAAGCTTTCTTT.

This clone was recorded once. The V call is TRBV4-1, the J call TRBJ2-1; D remains unclear. Germline CDR1 is MGHRA and CDR2 is YSYEKL. The CDR3 is made up of 13 amino acids. V dropped 1 base and J dropped 8 bases, with 9 bases sitting between them. CDR3 sequence reads: CASSQVVFDEQFF. The CDR3 DNA follows: TGCGCCAGCAGCCAAGTCGTATTCGATGAGCAGTTCTTC.

Worth noting for this clone: The same CDR3 is also encoded by other DNA sequences in this sample. V and J are TRBV29-1 and TRBJ2-1, with TRBD2 matching over 11 bases. The germline CDR1 and CDR2 sequences are SQVTM and ANQGSEA. This CDR3 spans 14 amino acids. V was pared by 1 base and J by 4 bases, with 0 bases of the junction left unmatched. The CDR3 region has the DNA TGCAGCGTTGAAGGACTAGCGGGGTACAATGAGCAGTTCTTC. Its translation is CSVEGLAGYNEQFF.

The gene calls are TRBV9 and TRBJ2-1; D uncertain. This CDR3 spans 12 amino acids. Germline loops: CDR1 SGDLS, CDR2 YYNGEE. V was shortened by 6 bases and J by 3 bases, with 7 bases between the two germline ends. The CDR3 coding sequence is TGTGCCAGCACCTCAGACTACAATGAGCAGTTCTTC. Its translation is CASTSDYNEQFF.

The chain employs TRBV6-1 and TRBJ1-2; D is undetermined. Germline CDR1 reads MNHNS; CDR2 reads SASEGT. The CDR3 is made up of 13 amino acids. The V gene lost 5 bases and the J gene lost 2 bases, with 9 bases spanning the gap. CDR3 region: CASSPRGNYGYTF. The CDR3 DNA reads as TGTGCCAGCAGTCCCCGGGGAAACTATGGCTACACCTTC.

This clone was detected once. J is TRBJ2-2 and V is TRBV30; D is unresolved. This CDR3 region has 13 residues. Trimming cost V 0 bases and J 7 bases, with 9 bases left between them. The germline gives CDR1 GTSNPN, CDR2 SVGIG (reference sequence). The CDR3 protein is CAWSVGFGGELFF. CDR3 bases: TGTGCCTGGAGTGTAGGGTTCGGCGGGGAGCTGTTTTTT.

V usage is TRBV27 and J usage is TRBJ2-6, with D possibly TRBD1 on 6 matching bases. Germline assignment: CDR1 MNHEY and CDR2 SMNVEV (reference sequence). The length of the CDR3 is 15 residues. The V and J ends lost 3 bases and 3 bases respectively, with 9 bases between them. The CDR3 spells CASSFGQSGANVLTF. The CDR3 DNA reads as TGTGCCAGCAGTTTTGGACAGAGTGGGGCCAACGTCCTGACTTTC.

This clone showed up just once. The V gene is TRBV29-1, the J gene TRBJ2-7, with no clear D. Germline V gives CDR1 SQVTM, CDR2 ANQGSEA. V lost 5 bases to trimming and J lost 2 bases, with 13 bases between them. The CDR3 extends over 13 amino acids. The CDR3 DNA follows: TGCAGCGTTATCGAACGAACGACCTACGAGCAGTACTTC. Protein sequence: CSVIERTTYEQYF.

Concerning this clone itself: The sample holds other DNA sequences that translate to the same CDR3. The chain has TRBV7-9 and TRBJ2-5; D uncertain. CDR1 and CDR2 from the germline V gene are SEHNR and FQNEAQ (reference sequence). The ends were cut back, 2 bases at V and 5 bases at J, with 6 bases in the middle. CDR3 length: 12 residues. The DNA for the CDR3 is TGTGCCAGCAGCTTAACGCAGGAGACCCAGTACTTC. As protein: CASSLTQETQYF.

This chain links TRBV4-2 with TRBJ2-1; 9 nucleotides line up with TRBD2. The CDR3 totals 17 residues. V shed 4 bases and J 0 bases; nucleotides not matched to a gene: 7. Per germline, CDR1 LGHNA and CDR2 YNFKEQ. Here the CDR3 reads CASSPRTSVYSYNEQFF. CDR3 coding DNA: TGTGCCAGCAGCCCACGGACTAGCGTGTACTCCTACAATGAGCAGTTCTTC.

The rearrangement joins TRBV15 to TRBJ1-2, with 8 bases matching TRBD1. Trimming took 0 bases from V and 0 from J; bases not matched to a gene: 3. Germline values: CDR1 LNHNV, CDR2 YYDKDF (reference sequence). The CDR3 sequence is 16 residues long. Here the CDR3 reads CATSRDKTGANYGYTF. The CDR3, as DNA: TGTGCCACCAGCAGAGATAAGACAGGGGCTAACTATGGCTACACCTTC. Filled out from reference TRBV15 and TRBJ1-2, the complete variable domain reads DAMVIQNPRYQVTQFGKPVTLSCSQTLNHNVMYWYQQKSSQAPKLLFHYYDKDFNNEADTPDNFQSRRPNTSFCFLDIRSPGLGDTAMYLCATSRDKTGANYGYTFGSGTRLTVV.

J is TRBJ2-7 and V is TRBV7-8; TRBD2 matches 11 bases. Germline V gene lookup returns CDR1 SGHVS and CDR2 FQNEAQ. The CDR3 runs 16 residues. V trimming: 3 bases; J trimming: 7 bases; junction bases outside the gene matches: 11. CDR3 sequence reads: CASSLPSGRPSWEQYF. Written as DNA, the CDR3 is TGTGCCAGCAGCTTGCCTAGCGGGAGGCCTAGTTGGGAGCAGTACTTC.

This chain uses TRBV7-8 with TRBJ2-1, with D possibly TRBD2 on 8 matching bases. This CDR3 has 15 residues. CDR1 and CDR2 (germline): SGHVS, FQNEAQ. With 5 bases removed from V and 9 bases from J, the gap between germline ends came to 20 bases. The DNA for the CDR3 is TGTGCCAGCAGCCAGGGGGGATCGGGAGGGCGTGAGCAGTTCTTC. It translates to CASSQGGSGGREQFF. Combining the CDR3 with reference TRBV7-8 and TRBJ2-1 gives the whole variable domain GAGVSQSPRYKVAKRGQDVALRCDPISGHVSLFWYQQALGQGPEFLTYFQNEAQLDKSGLPSDRFFAERPEGSVSTLKIQRTQQEDSAVYLCASSQGGSGGREQFFGPGTRLTVL.

This rearrangement joins TRBV9 to TRBJ2-3, with D maybe TRBD2 (6 bases). This CDR3 comprises 16 residues. V lost 0 bases and J lost 3, with 14 bases in between. Germline assignment: CDR1 SGDLS and CDR2 YYNGEE. CDR3 amino acids: CASSVVGGARTDTQYF. In DNA, the CDR3 is TGTGCCAGCAGCGTAGTAGGAGGGGCGAGGACAGATACGCAGTATTTT. The entire variable domain, with the rest obtained from reference TRBV9 and TRBJ2-3, is as follows: DSGVTQTPKHLITATGQRVTLRCSPRSGDLSVYWYQQSLDQGLQFLIQYYNGEERAKGNILERFSAQQFPDLHSELNLSSLELGDSALYFCASSVVGGARTDTQYFGPGTRLTVL.

The chain combines TRBV7-6 with TRBJ1-1; D is uncertain. CDR3 length equals 15 residues. V lost 5 bases to trimming and J lost 2 bases, with 15 bases between them. Germline CDR1 reads SGHVS; CDR2 reads FNYEAQ. DNA for the CDR3: TGTGCCAGCAGCCCTCAGACGGACTTAAACACTGAAGCTTTCTTT. Its protein product is CASSPQTDLNTEAFF.

The chain employs TRBV9 and TRBJ1-4, with TRBD1 matching over 9 bases. Germline CDR1 reads SGDLS; CDR2 reads YYNGEE. The J segment lost 8 bases and the V segment lost 0 bases, leaving 5 bases of the junction unmatched. The CDR3 length is 15 residues. The CDR3 loop reads CASSVATGGREKLFF. The DNA of the CDR3 is TGTGCCAGCAGCGTAGCTACAGGGGGCAGGGAAAAACTGTTTTTT.

V is TRBV7-9 and J is TRBJ2-6, with D perhaps TRBD1 (5 bases). Germline V gene data show CDR1 as SEHNR and CDR2 as FQNEAQ (reference sequence). Trimming pared 5 bases from V and 5 bases from J, leaving 22 bases between. This CDR3 contains 18 residues. CDR3 bases: TGTGCCAGCAGCAGCTCACGATACCATGACAGTCGGGCCAACGTCCTGACTTTC. Translation: CASSSSRYHDSRANVLTF.

This clone has only one observation. The rearrangement uses TRBV10-1 and TRBJ2-3; the D gene is possibly TRBD1 (6 bases). Germline lookup yields CDR1 WNHNN and CDR2 SYGVQD (reference sequence). V was clipped by 9 bases and J by 7 bases, with 17 bases between them. This CDR3 is built from 13 residues. The CDR3 DNA reads as TGCGCCAGTCTTGGACAGCATCCATATACGCAGTATTTT. Protein product: CASLGQHPYTQYF.

The V and J genes are TRBV5-1 and TRBJ1-1, with D hard to call. The CDR3 is 13 amino acids. With 2 bases removed from V and 1 base from J, the gap between germline ends came to 6 bases. From germline, CDR1 is SGHRS and CDR2 YFSETQ. The CDR3 bases are TGCGCCAGCAGCTTTGGGCAGAACACTGAAGCTTTCTTT. This encodes CASSFGQNTEAFF.

The gene calls are TRBV15 and TRBJ2-7; unclear D gene. The germline CDR1 and CDR2 sequences are LNHNV and YYDKDF (reference sequence). Trimming pared 6 bases from V and 2 bases from J, leaving 11 bases between. The CDR3 is 13 amino acids. The CDR3 DNA reads as TGTGCCACCAGTGCTGGTAGAACCTACGAGCAGTACTTC. It is translated as CATSAGRTYEQYF. Based on the CDR3 plus reference TRBV15 and TRBJ2-7, the full variable domain is DAMVIQNPRYQVTQFGKPVTLSCSQTLNHNVMYWYQQKSSQAPKLLFHYYDKDFNNEADTPDNFQSRRPNTSFCFLDIRSPGLGDTAMYLCATSAGRTYEQYFGPGTRLTVT.

A note on this clone: The same CDR3 is also encoded by other DNA sequences in this sample. This chain connects TRBV27 to TRBJ2-5; 15 bases agree with TRBD2. Losses at the gene ends were 2 bases for V and 5 bases for J; bases not matched to a gene: 3. CDR3 length: 16 amino acids. Germline CDR1 is MNHEY and CDR2 is SMNVEV (reference sequence). CDR3 amino acids: CASSLLGLAGGETQYF. The CDR3 nucleotides read TGTGCCAGCAGTTTACTGGGACTAGCGGGAGGCGAGACCCAGTACTTC.

The DNA for the CDR3 is TGTGCCAGCAGCCAAGATGCGCGGGGGTCTGACTATGGCTACACCTTC. Encoded protein: CASSQDARGSDYGYTF. This chain connects TRBV14 to TRBJ1-2; possible D gene TRBD1, 5 bases. Germline lookup yields CDR1 SGHDN and CDR2 FVKESK. Deletions cut 0 bases from V and 3 bases from J, with 14 bases between. This CDR3 contains 16 residues.

J is TRBJ2-3 and V is TRBV5-1, with 7 nucleotides matching TRBD2. Germline V gene data show CDR1 as SGHRS and CDR2 as YFSETQ. CDR3 length: 17 residues. V was clipped by 0 bases and J by 5 bases; unmatched bases: 12. The CDR3 nucleotides read TGCGCCAGCAGCTTGGGCCCCCGGGGGGTGGACGGAGATACGCAGTATTTT. Translated, it gives CASSLGPRGVDGDTQYF.

The chain is built from TRBV5-1 and TRBJ2-7; possible D gene TRBD2, 5 bases. Per the germline V gene, CDR1 is SGHRS and CDR2 is YFSETQ. The CDR3 length is 11 residues. V was shortened by 1 base and J by 7 bases, with 6 bases between the two germline ends. CDR3 nucleotide sequence: TGCGCCAGCAGCTTGCTAGCAGAGCAGTACTTC. The encoded protein is CASSLLAEQYF. Combining the CDR3 with reference TRBV5-1 and TRBJ2-7 gives the whole variable domain KAGVTQTPRYLIKTRGQQVTLSCSPISGHRSVSWYQQTPGQGLQFLFEYFSETQRNKGNFPGRFSGRQFSNSRSEMNVSTLELGDSALYLCASSLLAEQYFGPGTRLTVT.